This passage covers 20 T cell receptor beta chains from one sample sequenced in a study of cytomegalovirus exposure and HLA in healthy donors. The PCR was carried out with 60 Vbeta primers and 13 Jbeta primers. The protocol was immunoSEQ multiplex PCR, while the TCRdb copy is restricted to in-frame clones and leaves out a portion. The sample records around 150,000 clones, roughly 79% being singletons. Specimen: PBMCs. Source of these receptors: a man between 18 and 29 years old in good health and CMV-seropositive.

J is TRBJ2-7 and V is TRBV13; 11 bases are a match to TRBD1. The CDR3 covers 16 residues. Germline V CDR1 and CDR2: PRHDT, FYEKMQ (reference sequence). V was clipped by 2 bases and J by 4 bases; unmatched bases: 7. CDR3 bases: TGTGCCAGCAGCTTAAACCCGGGACAGGGGGTTTACGAGCAGTACTTC. The encoded protein is CASSLNPGQGVYEQYF.

This clone has more than one count but fewer than ten. The V gene is TRBV27, the J gene TRBJ2-1; 7 bases match TRBD2. Germline V gives CDR1 MNHEY, CDR2 SMNVEV (reference sequence). This CDR3 has 14 amino acids. J lost 9 bases, V lost 2 bases, and 7 bases had no gene match. CDR3 protein: CASSLAGEFGEQFF. For the CDR3, the DNA is TGTGCCAGCAGTTTAGCGGGAGAGTTTGGTGAGCAGTTCTTC.

This clone came up a few times. This chain uses TRBV5-5 with TRBJ1-2; the D is unclear. Looked up from germline, CDR1 is SGHKS and CDR2 is YYEKEE (reference sequence). The length of the CDR3 is 15 residues. Trimming removed 1 base from V and 4 bases from J, with 14 bases in between. This CDR3 is CASSLTRLGSYGYTF. DNA for the CDR3: TGTGCCAGCAGCTTGACTAGACTAGGTTCCTATGGCTACACCTTC.

J is TRBJ2-1 and V is TRBV5-1; D is undetermined. Trimming shortened V by 1 base and J by 5 bases, and 7 bases separated the two germline ends. The CDR3 covers 13 residues. Germline assignment: CDR1 SGHRS and CDR2 YFSETQ. The CDR3 bases are TGCGCCAGCAGCTTGCTAGTGGACAATGAGCAGTTCTTC. It is translated as CASSLLVDNEQFF.

The V call is TRBV18, the J call TRBJ2-7; D might be TRBD2 (5 bases). Looked up from germline, CDR1 is KGHSH and CDR2 is LQKENI. The CDR3 runs to 13 residues. V gave up 2 bases and J gave up 2 bases, with 7 bases separating them. CDR3 protein: CASSPSGTYEQYF. CDR3 sequence (DNA): TGTGCCAGCTCACCATCCGGGACCTACGAGCAGTACTTC.

The V call is TRBV4-1, the J call TRBJ1-4, with D perhaps TRBD1 (6 bases). The length of the CDR3 is 18 residues. CDR1 and CDR2 (germline): MGHRA, YSYEKL. The ends were cut back, 0 bases at V and 3 bases at J, with 17 bases in the middle. The CDR3 loop reads CASSQDKVMDSANEKLFF. The CDR3 DNA reads as TGCGCCAGCAGCCAAGATAAGGTGATGGACAGTGCTAATGAAAAACTGTTTTTT.

The chain combines TRBV25-1 with TRBJ1-2; D uncertain. Germline V gene sequence: CDR1 MGHDK, CDR2 SYGVNS. The CDR3 contains 14 residues. Trimming stripped 1 base from V and 4 bases from J, with 10 bases between. CDR3 nucleotides: TGTGCCAGCAGTGAATCAGGCAGAAGCTATGGCTACACCTTC. Its translation is CASSESGRSYGYTF.

This chain uses TRBV5-1 with TRBJ2-5; D may be TRBD2 (6 bases). The DNA end favors TRBJ2-7, so the J call may be wrong. The CDR3 has 16 amino acids. Germline loops: CDR1 SGHRS, CDR2 YFSETQ. CDR3 sequence reads: CASSPDSSGGIYEQYF. The CDR3 DNA sequence: TGCGCCAGCAGCCCGGACTCTAGTGGGGGGATCTACGAGCAGTACTTC.

In the case of this clone: A read error may account for a junction end that differs from germline. Here the CDR3 DNA reads TGTGCCAGTACTATACAGAGGCCCCGATACACTGAAGCTTTCTTT. Translation gives CASTIQRPRYTEAFF. The chain is built from TRBV19 and TRBJ1-1, with D unclear. CDR1 and CDR2 from the germline V gene are LNHDA and SQIVND (reference sequence). CDR3 length: 15 residues.

The chain employs TRBV10-3 and TRBJ2-5, with TRBD2 identical over 7 bases. The J call may be in error: the DNA end matches TRBJ2-7 better. Germline values: CDR1 ENHRY, CDR2 SYGVKD. This CDR3 has 16 residues. CDR3 coding DNA: TGTGCCATCAGTGATCTGGGGAGGGGAACACTTTACGAGCAGTACTTC. Translating it yields CAISDLGRGTLYEQYF.

The chain uses TRBV11-2 and TRBJ2-7; TRBD1 agrees at 8 bases. CDR1 is SGHAT and CDR2 is FQNNGV in the germline V gene. The CDR3 covers 15 residues. V trimming: 1 base; J trimming: 2 bases; junction bases outside the gene matches: 4. CDR3 loop: CASSLGAGGAYEQYF. The CDR3 DNA is TGTGCCAGCAGCTTAGGTGCAGGGGGCGCCTACGAGCAGTACTTC.

In its sample, this clone was seen once. The chain's CDR3 is CASRTGDNSPLHF. The DNA of the CDR3 is TGTGCCAGCAGAACAGGGGACAATTCACCCCTCCACTTT. The chain joins TRBV7-6 to TRBJ1-6, with TRBD1 matching 7 bases. Germline V CDR1 and CDR2: SGHVS, FNYEAQ. V shed 6 bases and J 7 bases; nucleotides not matched to a gene: 3. This CDR3 is built from 13 residues. Full variable domain (outside the CDR3, taken from reference TRBV7-6 and TRBJ1-6): GAGVSQSPRYKVTKRGQDVALRCDPISGHVSLYWYRQALGQGPEFLTYFNYEAQQDKSGLPNDRFSAERPEGSISTLTIQRTEQRDSAMYRCASRTGDNSPLHFGNGTRLTVT.

J is TRBJ2-3 and V is TRBV5-1, with D uncertain. Germline loops: CDR1 SGHRS, CDR2 YFSETQ. The CDR3 is made up of 15 amino acids. Trimming pared 3 bases from V and 2 bases from J, leaving 13 bases between. The DNA of the CDR3 is TGCGCCAGCAGCTCGCGTCGGTCCAACACAGATACGCAGTATTTT. It translates to CASSSRRSNTDTQYF.

The V and J genes are TRBV11-3 and TRBJ2-1, with 15 positions matching TRBD2. There are 16 residues in the CDR3. Germline V gene lookup returns CDR1 SGHNT and CDR2 YENEEA. After removal of 5 bases from V and 9 bases from J, the junction contained 8 bases not matched to a gene. This chain's CDR3 is CASSHGLAGGPGEQFF. The DNA of the CDR3 is TGTGCCAGCAGCCACGGACTAGCGGGAGGGCCCGGTGAGCAGTTCTTC.

The sample holds a few counts of this clone. The CDR3 is CASREGGGKTQYF. The CDR3 DNA follows: TGTGCCAGCAGAGAGGGCGGCGGGAAGACCCAGTACTTC. The chain uses TRBV6-1 and TRBJ2-5; D might be TRBD2 (6 bases). CDR1 is MNHNS and CDR2 is SASEGT in the germline V gene. The V end lost 6 bases, the J end lost 6 bases, and 14 bases lay between the germline ends. This CDR3 has 13 amino acids.

The chain links TRBV12-5 to TRBJ2-1; 11 nucleotides align to TRBD2. This CDR3 contains 15 residues. Unmatched junction bases numbered 9, after V lost 6 bases and J lost 8 bases. Germline loops: CDR1 LGHNT, CDR2 FRNRAP. CDR3 amino acids: CASGATSGSGHEQFF. The CDR3 bases are TGTGCTAGTGGAGCTACTAGCGGGAGCGGGCATGAGCAGTTCTTC.

The V call is TRBV19, the J call TRBJ1-1; D might be TRBD1 (6 bases). V was pared by 7 bases and J by 5 bases, with 14 bases between. Germline CDR1 reads LNHDA; CDR2 reads SQIVND (reference sequence). This CDR3 is built from 13 residues. CDR3 loop: CASIPQGRTEAFF. In DNA form, the CDR3 reads TGTGCCAGTATTCCACAGGGAAGGACTGAAGCTTTCTTT.

The chain's CDR3 is CATSIYSGGEWTEAFF. DNA of the CDR3: TGTGCCACCTCGATCTATTCGGGGGGCGAGTGGACTGAAGCTTTCTTT. V is TRBV19 and J is TRBJ1-1; D possibly corresponds to TRBD1 (6 bases). The V end was cut by 10 bases, the J end by 5 bases, with 26 bases between. The CDR3 consists of 16 residues. Germline loops: CDR1 LNHDA, CDR2 SQIVND (reference sequence).

This clone was seen more than once but under ten times. V usage is TRBV15 and J usage is TRBJ1-3; D gene ambiguous. The CDR3 length is 12 residues. Trimming left V 0 bases short and J 7 bases short, with 4 bases between. The germline V gene has CDR1 LNHNV and CDR2 YYDKDF (reference sequence). CDR3 DNA sequence: TGTGCCACCAGCAGAGATCGGAACACCATATATTTT. Its protein product is CATSRDRNTIYF. Drawing the rest from reference TRBV15 and TRBJ1-3, the complete variable domain is DAMVIQNPRYQVTQFGKPVTLSCSQTLNHNVMYWYQQKSSQAPKLLFHYYDKDFNNEADTPDNFQSRRPNTSFCFLDIRSPGLGDTAMYLCATSRDRNTIYFGEGSWLTVV.

J is TRBJ2-7 and V is TRBV19; TRBD1 agrees at 7 bases. The germline V gene encodes CDR1 LNHDA and CDR2 SQIVND (reference sequence). The CDR3 covers 14 residues. Germline trimming cut 6 bases from V and 5 bases from J; bases unmatched to any gene: 10. The CDR3 reads CASSTRGLNDEQYF. CDR3 bases: TGTGCCAGTAGCACAAGGGGGCTAAACGACGAGCAGTACTTC.